These 19 T cell receptor beta chains were sequenced from one sample in a study of T cell changes during pregnancy in multiple sclerosis. Clones were sequenced by immunoSEQ multiplex PCR, and TCRdb holds only the in-frame ones, with some missing. The sample shows 45,000 to 70,000 clones, roughly 90% of them seen only once. The material sequenced was CD4+ T cells from peripheral blood mononuclear cells, taken after pregnancy. These receptors all come from a female donor with multiple sclerosis, enrolled in a pregnancy study.

The chain links TRBV6-5 to TRBJ2-7, with TRBD1 matching 8 bases. V was pared by 2 bases and J by 7 bases, with 7 bases of the junction left unmatched. The CDR3 consists of 14 residues. CDR1 and CDR2 (germline): MNHEY, SVGAGI. CDR3 coding DNA: TGTGCCAGCAGTTACCCGGGACAGGCTAGGGAGCAGTACTTC. Protein product: CASSYPGQAREQYF.

The V gene is TRBV7-6, the J gene TRBJ2-5, with 8 bases lining up with TRBD1. V was clipped by 3 bases and J by 0 bases; unmatched bases: 3. Per germline, CDR1 SGHVS and CDR2 FNYEAQ. This CDR3 contains 15 residues. The CDR3 region has the DNA TGTGCCAGCAGCTTGGGGACAGGACACCAAGAGACCCAGTACTTC. The encoded protein is CASSLGTGHQETQYF.

This chain links TRBV7-2 with TRBJ2-7, with 7 bases aligning to TRBD1. V gave up 3 bases and J gave up 4 bases; unmatched junction bases: 6. The CDR3 length is 14 residues. From germline, CDR1 is SGHTA and CDR2 FQGNSA. For the CDR3, the DNA is TGTGCCAGCAGCTTGGGCAGGGGGAAGTACGAGCAGTACTTC. Translated: CASSLGRGKYEQYF. Variable domain in full (rest from reference TRBV7-2 and TRBJ2-7): GAGVSQSPSNKVTEKGKDVELRCDPISGHTALYWYRQSLGQGLEFLIYFQGNSAPDKSGLPSDRFSAERTGGSVSTLTIQRTQQEDSAVYLCASSLGRGKYEQYFGPGTRLTVT.

The CDR3 sequence: CASSLGQVKNSPLHF. The CDR3 DNA is TGTGCCAGCAGCTTAGGACAGGTCAAAAATTCACCCCTCCACTTT. V gene TRBV7-3 combines with J gene TRBJ1-6, with 7 nucleotides matching TRBD1. The V segment lost 2 bases and the J segment 7 bases; nucleotides outside the gene matches: 5. CDR3 length: 15 amino acids. Germline V gene lookup returns CDR1 SGHTA and CDR2 FQGTGA.

The V and J genes are TRBV5-4 and TRBJ2-6; 8 bases map to TRBD2. The length of the CDR3 is 17 residues. V gave up 7 bases and J gave up 0 bases; unmatched junction bases: 9. The germline V gene encodes CDR1 SGHNT and CDR2 YYREEE (reference sequence). CDR3 amino acids: CASRRLAGSSGANVLTF. DNA for the CDR3: TGTGCCAGCCGTCGTTTAGCGGGGTCCTCTGGGGCCAACGTCCTGACTTTC. The whole variable domain, remainder taken from reference TRBV5-4 and TRBJ2-6, is ETGVTQSPTHLIKTRGQQVTLRCSSQSGHNTVSWYQQALGQGPQFIFQYYREEENGRGNFPPRFSGLQFPNYSSELNVNALELDDSALYLCASRRLAGSSGANVLTFGAGSRLTVL.

The chain links TRBV19 to TRBJ2-3, with 12 bases identical to TRBD2. The J segment lost 2 bases and the V segment lost 3 bases, leaving 3 bases of the junction unmatched. Germline CDR1 is LNHDA and CDR2 is SQIVND (reference sequence). This CDR3 spans 16 amino acids. Written as DNA, the CDR3 is TGTGCCAGTAGTATTCTAGCGGGGGGGCTCACAGATACGCAGTATTTT. Translation: CASSILAGGLTDTQYF.

The V and J genes are TRBV6-5 and TRBJ2-7, with a possible D match to TRBD1 (5 bases). The CDR3 runs 14 residues. Trimming removed 7 bases from V and 3 bases from J, with 16 bases in between. The germline gives CDR1 MNHEY, CDR2 SVGAGI. The CDR3 sequence is CASTKGQGRYEQYF. DNA of the CDR3: TGTGCCAGCACCAAAGGGCAGGGTCGCTACGAGCAGTACTTC.

The chain is built from TRBV4-3 and TRBJ1-5; the D is unclear. The length of the CDR3 is 16 residues. Trimming removed 0 bases at V and 5 bases at J, with 14 bases between. CDR1 is LGHNA, CDR2 YSLEER, per germline. The CDR3 here is CASSQDLAGGYQPQHF. CDR3 nucleotides: TGCGCCAGCAGCCAAGATCTGGCAGGAGGATATCAGCCCCAGCATTTT.

This chain links TRBV5-1 with TRBJ2-2; maybe TRBD2 (6 bases). The CDR3 length is 17 residues. V was pared by 1 base and J by 6 bases, with 19 bases between. Per germline, CDR1 SGHRS and CDR2 YFSETQ. CDR3 loop: CASSLTRWGGKAGELFF. In DNA form, the CDR3 reads TGCGCCAGCAGCTTGACGCGTTGGGGAGGAAAGGCCGGGGAGCTGTTTTTT.

The chain joins TRBV5-8 to TRBJ2-7; D perhaps matches TRBD1 (7 bases). Per the germline V gene, CDR1 is SGHTS and CDR2 is YDEGEE. The CDR3 runs to 16 residues. Trimming removed 3 bases from V and 5 bases from J, with 21 bases in between. The CDR3 coding sequence is TGTGCCAGCAGCTCCCAACAGGGGCGCGGAGGGGACGAGCAGTACTTC. It specifies CASSSQQGRGGDEQYF.

V usage is TRBV7-6 and J usage is TRBJ2-3; D unclear. The germline CDR1 and CDR2 sequences are SGHVS and FNYEAQ. CDR3 length: 13 residues. Trimming shortened V by 5 bases and J by 6 bases, and 12 bases separated the two germline ends. The CDR3 coding sequence is TGTGCCAGCAGCCGCCAACGCGGTGATACGCAGTATTTT. It specifies CASSRQRGDTQYF.

Worth noting for this clone: Other nucleotide sequences in the sample specify the same CDR3. The chain links TRBV6-5 to TRBJ1-1; TRBD1 aligns across 7 bases. Germline V gives CDR1 MNHEY, CDR2 SVGAGI. The length of the CDR3 is 14 residues. The ends lost 4 bases at V and 2 bases at J; junction bases unmatched: 4. The CDR3 DNA is TGTGCCAGCAGTTTCGGACAGGTCAACACTGAAGCTTTCTTT. It encodes CASSFGQVNTEAFF.

This chain connects TRBV5-4 to TRBJ2-3; 13 nucleotides match TRBD2. Germline-derived CDR1 and CDR2 are SGHNT and YYREEE (reference sequence). The CDR3 extends over 17 amino acids. The junction had 7 bases not matched to a gene; V was cut back by 3 bases and J by 3 bases. The CDR3 nucleotides are TGTGCCAGCAGCTCCGGACTAGCGGGGGTAAAAACAGATACGCAGTATTTT. It codes for CASSSGLAGVKTDTQYF.

The chain carries TRBV6-6 and TRBJ1-6; no definite D call. V was clipped by 4 bases and J by 0 bases, with 4 bases between them. Germline CDR1 MNHNY, CDR2 SVGAGI (reference sequence). There are 14 residues in the CDR3. The CDR3 coding sequence is TGTGCCAGCAGTTCTAGCTCCTATAATTCACCCCTCCACTTT. Its translation is CASSSSSYNSPLHF.

V and J are TRBV5-1 and TRBJ2-2; D gene unclear. CDR3 length: 14 amino acids. Germline V gives CDR1 SGHRS, CDR2 YFSETQ. Trimming took off 4 bases at V and 1 base at J, with 8 bases between the two ends. The CDR3, as DNA: TGCGCCAGCAGCGACCTAGAGAACACCGGGGAGCTGTTTTTT. As protein: CASSDLENTGELFF.

The rearrangement links TRBV7-6 to TRBJ2-5; 11 nucleotides align to TRBD2. Germline CDR1 and CDR2: SGHVS and FNYEAQ. The CDR3 contains 17 residues. J gave up 1 base and V 5 bases, and 9 bases lay outside the gene matches. CDR3 sequence reads: CASSTGPSGGFQETQYF. CDR3 nucleotide sequence: TGTGCCAGCAGCACAGGGCCTAGCGGGGGGTTCCAAGAGACCCAGTACTTC.

This chain joins TRBV7-9 and TRBJ2-3, with 12 bases fitting TRBD2. Germline V gene lookup returns CDR1 SEHNR and CDR2 FQNEAQ (reference sequence). CDR3 length equals 16 residues. The V and J ends lost 5 bases and 4 bases, in that order; junction bases with no gene match: 7. CDR3 DNA: TGTGCCAGCAGCCCCCTAGCGGGGGGGCTGGCAGATACGCAGTATTTT. Its translation: CASSPLAGGLADTQYF. The full variable domain, in which reference TRBV7-9 and TRBJ2-3 provide the parts outside the CDR3, is DTGVSQNPRHKITKRGQNVTFRCDPISEHNRLYWYRQTLGQGPEFLTYFQNEAQLEKSRLLSDRFSAERPKGSFSTLEIQRTEQGDSAMYLCASSPLAGGLADTQYFGPGTRLTVL.

This sequence joins TRBV4-3 and TRBJ2-1; D unclear. V was cut by 1 base and J by 1 base, with 5 bases left in between. Germline CDR1 and CDR2: LGHNA and YSLEER. The CDR3 is made up of 14 amino acids. CDR3 protein: CASSQGQSYNEQFF. For the CDR3, the DNA is TGCGCCAGCAGCCAAGGGCAGTCCTACAATGAGCAGTTCTTC.

The chain carries TRBV5-4 and TRBJ1-4; TRBD1 matches at 7 bases. V gave up 2 bases and J gave up 6 bases; unmatched junction bases: 7. The CDR3 has 15 amino acids. The germline CDR1 and CDR2 sequences are SGHNT and YYREEE (reference sequence). The CDR3 loop is CASSFRQGSDEKLFF. The DNA for the CDR3 is TGTGCCAGCAGCTTCCGACAGGGCTCGGATGAAAAACTGTTTTTT.